The 32 T cell receptor beta chains presented below share a single source sample, sequenced in a study of blood T cell repertoires in COVID-19. This table comes from immunoSEQ multiplex PCR, and its TCRdb copy is limited to in-frame clones, with some not included. Of roughly 270,000 clones listed, approximately 85% are singletons. The sequenced sample consisted of peripheral blood. Every receptor here comes from a man aged 18 to 30 with active or convalescent COVID-19.

The CDR3 reads CASSPTGSEQYF. CDR3 DNA sequence: TGTGCCAGCAGCCCGACAGGGTCCGAGCAGTACTTC. The V call is TRBV16, the J call TRBJ2-7; TRBD1 agrees at 7 bases. CDR3 length: 12 residues. Germline loops: CDR1 KGHSY, CDR2 FQNENV. Trimming removed 4 bases from V and 6 bases from J; junction bases left unmatched: 3. Drawing the rest from reference TRBV16 and TRBJ2-7, the complete variable domain is GEEVAQTPKHLVRGEGQKAKLYCAPIKGHSYVFWYQQVLKNEFKFLISFQNENVFDETGMPKERFSAKCLPNSPCSLEIQATKLEDSAVYFCASSPTGSEQYFGPGTRLTVT.

The rearrangement joins TRBV10-1 to TRBJ1-1; 7 bases map to TRBD1. Looked up from germline, CDR1 is WNHNN and CDR2 is SYGVQD (reference sequence). The CDR3 spans 11 residues. With V trimmed by 8 bases and J by 11 bases, 8 bases remained unmatched. The CDR3 DNA is TGCGCCAGCCTCGGACAGGCCGAGGCTTTCTTT. This codes for CASLGQAEAFF.

This clone appeared once. This sequence joins TRBV2 and TRBJ1-2; D perhaps matches TRBD1 (5 bases). This CDR3 is 16 amino acids long. Trimming cost V 7 bases and J 1 base, with 19 bases left between them. Germline V gene sequence: CDR1 SNHLY, CDR2 FYNNEI. CDR3 in DNA: TGTGCCAGCACCCGAAGGCGGGGAGGGGATAACTATGGCTACACCTTC. Its protein product is CASTRRRGGDNYGYTF.

The chain recombines TRBV5-1 with TRBJ2-1; 13 bases match TRBD2. This CDR3 has 16 residues. The trim removed 4 bases at V and 7 bases at J, leaving 8 bases unmatched. Germline V gene sequence: CDR1 SGHRS, CDR2 YFSETQ. CDR3 coding DNA: TGCGCCAGCAGCCTTCTGACTAGCGGGGGGTTAAATGAGCAGTTCTTC. Encoded protein: CASSLLTSGGLNEQFF.

This clone has a handful of counts. V is TRBV10-3 and J is TRBJ1-4; 7 bases match TRBD1. CDR1 is ENHRY, CDR2 SYGVKD, per germline. Losses at the gene ends were 6 bases for V and 3 bases for J; bases not matched to a gene: 7. This CDR3 region has 15 residues. CDR3 nucleotides: TGTGCCATCAGCCCTGACAGGGTGGCTAATGAAAAACTGTTTTTT. Translation gives CAISPDRVANEKLFF.

This clone was picked up one time. V gene TRBV18 combines with J gene TRBJ1-2; 7 bases map to TRBD1. CDR1 is KGHSH, CDR2 LQKENI, per germline. This CDR3 is built from 15 residues. Unmatched junction bases numbered 13, after V lost 6 bases and J lost 6 bases. The CDR3, as DNA: TGTGCCAGCTCCGAGCAAACAGACAGGGTTAATGGCTACACCTTC. It is translated as CASSEQTDRVNGYTF.

The gene calls are TRBV11-2 and TRBJ2-3; a weak D match, TRBD1 (6 bases). Deletions cut 5 bases from V and 4 bases from J, with 16 bases between. Germline V gives CDR1 SGHAT, CDR2 FQNNGV. The CDR3 extends over 15 amino acids. The CDR3 DNA reads TGTGCCAGCAGCCGCAGGGGATACAATCCAGATACGCAGTATTTT. Its protein is CASSRRGYNPDTQYF.

The V and J genes are TRBV12-3 or TRBV12-4 and TRBJ1-2, with D possibly being TRBD1 (5 bases). This CDR3 region has 13 residues. V dropped 3 bases and J dropped 6 bases, with 11 bases sitting between them. As DNA, the CDR3 is TGTGCCAGCAGTTTTGGGCCGGGGGATGGCTACACCTTC. Protein product: CASSFGPGDGYTF.

The chain is built from TRBV6-1 and TRBJ1-5, with D tentatively TRBD1 (5 bases). The CDR3 sequence is 15 residues long. CDR1 is MNHNS, CDR2 SASEGT, per germline. The V gene lost 3 bases and the J gene lost 2 bases, with 11 bases spanning the gap. The CDR3 DNA is TGTGCCAGCAGTGACAGGGTGTACGGCAATCAGCCCCAGCATTTT. It codes for CASSDRVYGNQPQHF.

The rearrangement links TRBV21-1 to TRBJ1-1. TRBV21-1 is a pseudogene locus. The length of the CDR3 is 13 residues. CDR3 region: CASSKSEYDEAFF. The CDR3 coding sequence is TGTGCCAGCAGCAAGAGCGAGTACGACGAAGCTTTCTTT.

The chain is built from TRBV18 and TRBJ1-2; perhaps TRBD1 as D (6 bases). V was clipped by 5 bases and J by 5 bases, with 12 bases between them. This CDR3 has 13 residues. CDR1 KGHSH and CDR2 LQKENI come from the germline V gene. The CDR3 region is CASSAGTNYGYTF. CDR3 sequence (DNA): TGTGCCAGCTCAGCCGGGACAAATTATGGCTACACCTTC.

The chain combines TRBV4-3 with TRBJ2-1; D remains ambiguous. The germline V gene has CDR1 LGHNA and CDR2 YSLEER. The CDR3 length is 15 residues. V shed 0 bases and J shed 6 bases, with 12 bases lying between them. As DNA, the CDR3 is TGCGCCAGCAGCCAAGAATGGCGGTTGACCAATGAGCAGTTCTTC. Amino acids: CASSQEWRLTNEQFF.

The V call is TRBV19, the J call TRBJ2-7; D possibly corresponds to TRBD2 (5 bases). CDR3 length: 13 residues. Germline loops: CDR1 LNHDA, CDR2 SQIVND (reference sequence). Trimming shortened V by 8 bases and J by 4 bases, and 15 bases separated the two germline ends. The CDR3 nucleotides are TGTGCCAGTGCCCCGGGGAGTTCGTACGAGCAGTACTTC. This translates into CASAPGSSYEQYF.

V gene TRBV19 combines with J gene TRBJ1-2; 9 nucleotides match TRBD1. V lost 7 bases, J lost 7 bases, and 7 bases stayed unmatched. CDR1 is LNHDA, CDR2 SQIVND, per germline (reference sequence). This CDR3 region has 13 residues. In nucleotides, the CDR3 is TGTGCCAGTAAAATGATGGGACAGGGTGGCTACACCTTC. It yields the protein CASKMMGQGGYTF. Combining the CDR3 with reference TRBV19 and TRBJ1-2 gives the whole variable domain DGGITQSPKYLFRKEGQNVTLSCEQNLNHDAMYWYRQDPGQGLRLIYYSQIVNDFQKGDIAEGYSVSREKKESFPLTVTSAQKNPTAFYLCASKMMGQGGYTFGSGTRLTVV.

The gene calls are TRBV6-5 and TRBJ2-4; tentatively, D is TRBD2 (6 bases). V lost 7 bases to trimming and J lost 8 bases, with 15 bases between them. CDR1 and CDR2 from the germline V gene are MNHEY and SVGAGI. This CDR3 comprises 13 residues. The CDR3, as DNA: TGTGCCAGCACCCCGGCCCCGGGAGACATTCAGTACTTC. Amino acid sequence: CASTPAPGDIQYF.

This clone showed up just once. The V and J genes are TRBV3-1 (or the pseudogene TRBV3-2) and TRBJ1-2, with D possibly being TRBD1 (6 bases). CDR1 LGHDT and CDR2 YNNKEL come from the germline V gene (reference sequence). This CDR3 is built from 13 residues. V lost 4 bases and J lost 4, with 10 bases in between. CDR3 amino acids: CASSRSDSYGYTF. The DNA for the CDR3 is TGTGCCAGCAGCCGCTCGGACAGCTATGGCTACACCTTC.

CDR3 sequence reads: CASGPGLAPQFF. CDR3 sequence (DNA): TGTGCTAGTGGGCCGGGACTAGCCCCTCAGTTCTTC. The rearrangement joins TRBV12-5 to TRBJ2-1, with TRBD2 identical over 9 bases. The CDR3 loop spans 12 amino acids. Looked up from germline, CDR1 is LGHNT and CDR2 is FRNRAP. With 6 bases clipped from V and 13 bases from J, the junction kept 7 bases outside the gene matches.

The genes are TRBV9 and TRBJ2-3; 8 bases line up with TRBD2. V shed 0 bases and J 3 bases; nucleotides not matched to a gene: 6. This CDR3 has 16 residues. The germline V gene encodes CDR1 SGDLS and CDR2 YYNGEE. The CDR3 loop is CASSVVAGGGTDTQYF. DNA for the CDR3: TGTGCCAGCAGCGTAGTCGCGGGGGGAGGGACAGATACGCAGTATTTT.

The chain joins TRBV27 to TRBJ1-2; TRBD1 matches at 7 bases. Per the germline V gene, CDR1 is MNHEY and CDR2 is SMNVEV (reference sequence). V gave up 6 bases and J gave up 4 bases; unmatched junction bases: 2. This CDR3 region has 12 residues. The CDR3 loop is CASREGAYGYTF. For the CDR3, the DNA is TGTGCCAGCAGGGAGGGGGCCTATGGCTACACCTTC.

This clone was detected only a few times. V and J are TRBV4-1 and TRBJ1-1; the D is unclear. The ends were cut back, 0 bases at V and 6 bases at J, with 5 bases in the middle. The V gene's germline CDR1 is MGHRA and CDR2 YSYEKL. The CDR3 runs 12 residues. CDR3: CASSQDVSEAFF. The CDR3 DNA sequence: TGCGCCAGCAGCCAAGACGTATCTGAAGCTTTCTTT.

CDR3 region: CASSPRLKKGVAKNIQYF. The CDR3 DNA follows: TGTGCCAGCAGCCCCCGATTAAAAAAGGGGGTAGCCAAAAACATTCAGTACTTC. The chain employs TRBV7-9 and TRBJ2-4; TRBD1 might be the D (6 bases). V lost 5 bases and J lost 0, with 20 bases in between. The CDR3 contains 18 residues. Looked up from germline, CDR1 is SEHNR and CDR2 is FQNEAQ (reference sequence). Filled out from reference TRBV7-9 and TRBJ2-4, the complete variable domain reads DTGVSQNPRHKITKRGQNVTFRCDPISEHNRLYWYRQTLGQGPEFLTYFQNEAQLEKSRLLSDRFSAERPKGSFSTLEIQRTEQGDSAMYLCASSPRLKKGVAKNIQYFGAGTRLSVL.

This clone was counted a single time. The chain is built from TRBV2 and TRBJ2-5; 7 bases fit TRBD1. This CDR3 spans 14 amino acids. The V and J ends lost 6 bases and 2 bases, in that order; junction bases with no gene match: 6. Germline assignment: CDR1 SNHLY and CDR2 FYNNEI. The CDR3 region has the DNA TGTGCCAGCAGCGCAGACAGGGTACAAGAGACCCAGTACTTC. This sequence encodes CASSADRVQETQYF.

This chain uses TRBV21-1 with TRBJ1-6; the table names TRBD1, a call not compared with the DNA. TRBV21-1 is recorded as a pseudogene. This CDR3 has 17 residues. CDR3 sequence: CASSKVGVCVHNSPLHF. Written as DNA, the CDR3 is TGTGCCAGCAGCAAAGTGGGCGTCTGCGTGCATAATTCACCCCTCCACTTT.

This CDR3 is CASSQLPFIPSGNTIYF. In nucleotides, the CDR3 is TGTGCCAGCAGTCAACTCCCTTTTATACCCTCTGGAAACACCATATATTTT. V is TRBV5-5 and J is TRBJ1-3, with D unclear. Germline V gene lookup returns CDR1 SGHKS and CDR2 YYEKEE (reference sequence). The CDR3 runs 17 residues. Trimming cost V 5 bases and J 0 bases, with 18 bases left between them.

J is TRBJ2-3 and V is TRBV7-8; TRBD1 matches at 8 bases. In germline, CDR1 is SGHVS, CDR2 FQNEAQ. CDR3 length: 16 amino acids. Losses at the gene ends were 4 bases for V and 2 bases for J; bases not matched to a gene: 8. CDR3 bases: TGTGCCAGCAGCTGGGGAACAGGGGGGCCCACAGATACGCAGTATTTT. Encoded protein: CASSWGTGGPTDTQYF.

The CDR3 DNA reads TGTGCCAGCTTTCCGACAGGGGAGTCGGGGACCCAGTACTTC. Its translation: CASFPTGESGTQYF. The chain carries TRBV6-4 and TRBJ2-5; 8 bases are shared with TRBD1. This CDR3 is built from 14 residues. Germline trimming cut 8 bases from V and 7 bases from J; bases unmatched to any gene: 12. Per germline, CDR1 MRHNA and CDR2 SNTAGT.

V is TRBV7-2 and J is TRBJ2-3; 9 nucleotides match TRBD2. The J segment lost 1 base and the V segment lost 8 bases, leaving 7 bases of the junction unmatched. Germline V lookup: CDR1 SGHTA, CDR2 FQGNSA. CDR3 length: 15 amino acids. This CDR3 is CASSLSGGRTDTQYF. CDR3 nucleotide sequence: TGTGCCAGCTCCCTTAGCGGGGGACGCACAGATACGCAGTATTTT.

V and J are TRBV15 and TRBJ2-1; the D gene is possibly TRBD1 (6 bases). V was cut by 8 bases and J by 7 bases, with 21 bases left in between. Germline-derived CDR1 and CDR2 are LNHNV and YYDKDF (reference sequence). This CDR3 region has 15 residues. As DNA, the CDR3 is TGTGCCACCTTCCAAGACAGGCTAGGTCGTAATGAGCAGTTCTTC. It is translated as CATFQDRLGRNEQFF. Using reference TRBV15 and TRBJ2-1 for the parts outside the CDR3, the full variable domain is DAMVIQNPRYQVTQFGKPVTLSCSQTLNHNVMYWYQQKSSQAPKLLFHYYDKDFNNEADTPDNFQSRRPNTSFCFLDIRSPGLGDTAMYLCATFQDRLGRNEQFFGPGTRLTVL.

The V and J genes are TRBV18 and TRBJ2-1, with a possible D match to TRBD2 (5 bases). Looked up from germline, CDR1 is KGHSH and CDR2 is LQKENI. This CDR3 has 16 amino acids. V was shortened by 0 bases and J by 6 bases, with 15 bases between the two germline ends. Here the CDR3 reads CASSPPGFTRSNEQFF. In DNA, the CDR3 is TGTGCCAGCTCACCACCGGGGTTTACTAGGAGCAATGAGCAGTTCTTC.

V is TRBV7-9 and J is TRBJ2-1, with D tentatively TRBD1 (5 bases). Germline CDR1 and CDR2: SEHNR and FQNEAQ (reference sequence). The V end was cut by 8 bases, the J end by 0 bases, with 14 bases between. The CDR3 is 15 residues long. In DNA, the CDR3 is TGTGCCAGCGGCCAAGGTGGGGCCTCCTACAATGAGCAGTTCTTC. This translates into CASGQGGASYNEQFF.

As DNA, the CDR3 is TGTGCCAGCAGCGTAGCTGGTAATGCGGGGGGGCGGCATGAGCAGTTCTTC. Translated, it gives CASSVAGNAGGRHEQFF. This chain links TRBV9 with TRBJ2-1; TRBD2 agrees at 9 bases. Looked up from germline, CDR1 is SGDLS and CDR2 is YYNGEE. The CDR3 sequence is 17 residues long. V lost 0 bases to trimming and J lost 8 bases; unmatched junction nucleotides: 12.

The CDR3 is CASSPGDRDDQPQHF. CDR3 bases: TGTGCCAGCAGCCCCGGGGACAGGGACGATCAGCCCCAGCATTTT. The chain joins TRBV25-1 to TRBJ1-5, with 9 bases matching TRBD1. The length of the CDR3 is 15 residues. Trimming removed 6 bases from V and 5 bases from J; junction bases left unmatched: 8. CDR1 and CDR2 (germline): MGHDK, SYGVNS.